This T cell receptor beta chain was profiled in a study of CD8+ T cells in alopecia areata. Across the whole study: Treated patients were given 5 to 10 mg oral tofacitinib twice daily. Findings and caveats of the study: Among the top 100, expanded CD8+ clones, as well as scalp clonality, were significantly decreased by tofacitinib. A single nonresponder leaves the baseline CD8+ expansion link to response uncertain.

The CDR3 runs 11 residues. Germline CDR1 is SGHDT and CDR2 is YYEEEE. Trimming left V 0 bases short and J 5 bases short, with 2 bases between. The sample's treatment: oral pan-JAK inhibitor, 5-10 mg twice daily. This clone was detected only once. Its target is not known. cDNA prepared by RNA extraction and subsequent reverse transcription served as the template for sequencing. Sequencing was performed with immunoSEQ multiplex PCR; in TCRdb, only in-frame clones are kept and a portion is missing. Of approximately 190,000 clones detected, roughly 64% appear once; the ten largest clones hold 5.5% to 6%. The sample was CD4+ T cells sorted from blood, taken at week 24, from a patient treated with tofacitinib. This TCR was sampled from a human donor with alopecia areata. This chain uses TRBV5-6 with TRBJ2-5; D is ambiguous. The CDR3 loop is CASSLDETQYF. The CDR3 bases are TGTGCCAGCAGCTTGGACGAGACCCAGTACTTC.